Listed here are 14 T cell receptor beta chains from one sample, sequenced in a study of vaccination and CD4 T cells after COVID-19. Once obtained from cultured CD4+ T cells, the DNA was sequenced using the Oncomine TCR Beta short-read assay. TCRdb used MiXCR to reprocess the PCR reads, holding one entry per CDR3 protein. The sample has more than 9,500 distinct CDR3 sequences, approximately 83% seen once. For these TCRs, the target antigens are not known. Treatment reported: 10-day PBMC culture with coronavirus spike peptide pools or control peptides (ViraFEST assay). What was sequenced was CD4+ T cells from blood, cultured in vitro. All receptors derive from a human donor who had recovered from COVID-19.

The genes are TRBV27 and TRBJ2-7; a weak D match, TRBD2 (6 bases). The CDR3 extends over 15 amino acids. CDR1 and CDR2 from the germline V gene are MNHEY and SMNVEV (reference sequence). Trimming took 4 bases from V and 3 from J, leaving 16 bases between them. The CDR3 is CASSSPGSGRYEQYF. The DNA of the CDR3 is TGTGCCAGCAGTTCCCCGGGTAGCGGCCGCTACGAGCAGTACTTC.

V is TRBV12-3 or TRBV12-4 and J is TRBJ2-7; TRBD2 matches at 10 bases. The junction had 14 bases not matched to a gene; V was cut back by 0 bases and J by 0 bases. The CDR3 loop spans 20 amino acids. The CDR3: CASSLAPGLAVRLYSYEQYF. DNA of the CDR3: TGTGCCAGCAGTTTAGCGCCTGGACTAGCGGTTAGACTATACTCCTACGAGCAGTACTTC.

CDR3 nucleotides: TGCAGTGTTTGGACTGGACCAACCGGGGAGCTGTTTTTT. Its translation is CSVWTGPTGELFF. The chain employs TRBV20-1 and TRBJ2-2, with D maybe TRBD2 (5 bases). This CDR3 comprises 13 residues. V was clipped by 7 bases and J by 5 bases, with 14 bases between them. Looked up from germline, CDR1 is DFQATT and CDR2 is SNEGSKA (reference sequence).

The chain recombines TRBV15 with TRBJ1-1; D might be TRBD1 (5 bases). CDR1 and CDR2 (germline): LNHNV, YYDKDF (reference sequence). This CDR3 has 13 amino acids. Trimming removed 0 bases at V and 7 bases at J, with 9 bases between. The CDR3 loop is CATSRERQIEAFF. CDR3 nucleotides: TGTGCCACCAGCAGAGAAAGACAGATTGAAGCTTTCTTT.

This clonotype occurred once. J is TRBJ2-3 and V is TRBV2, with 9 positions matching TRBD1. The V gene end was trimmed by 6 bases and the J gene end by 4 bases; junction bases not matched to a gene: 8. CDR1 and CDR2 from the germline V gene are SNHLY and FYNNEI. There are 15 residues in the CDR3. CDR3 nucleotide sequence: TGTGCCAGCAGCACAGGGGGCGAGGAGGCAGATACGCAGTATTTT. It specifies CASSTGGEEADTQYF.

The rearrangement uses TRBV6-1 and TRBJ1-6; 9 nucleotides line up with TRBD1. The germline CDR1 and CDR2 sequences are MNHNS and SASEGT. The CDR3 loop spans 19 amino acids. The junction had 10 bases not matched to a gene; V was cut back by 4 bases and J by 0 bases. The CDR3 nucleotides are TGTGCCAGCAGTGCGGGACAGGGATACTTTAGCTCCTATAATTCACCCCTCCACTTT. It specifies CASSAGQGYFSSYNSPLHF.

The V call is TRBV15, the J call TRBJ2-2, with a possible D match to TRBD2 (7 bases). CDR1 is LNHNV and CDR2 is YYDKDF in the germline V gene (reference sequence). Trimming left V 1 base short and J 4 bases short, with 13 bases between. The CDR3 length is 16 residues. In DNA form, the CDR3 reads TGTGCCACCAGCAGAGGGGGGGGGGCGTTCACCGGGGAGCTGTTTTTT. Translating gives CATSRGGGAFTGELFF.

This rearrangement joins TRBV10-1 to TRBJ1-1, with unresolved D. Trimming shortened V by 6 bases and J by 6 bases, and 23 bases separated the two germline ends. Germline V gives CDR1 WNHNN, CDR2 SYGVQD (reference sequence). The CDR3 length is 16 residues. CDR3: CASRRIRHARTAEAFF. CDR3 coding DNA: TGCGCCAGCAGGAGGATACGTCACGCCAGGACCGCTGAAGCTTTCTTT.

The chain combines TRBV11-3 with TRBJ1-1, with D perhaps TRBD1 (6 bases). The CDR3 runs to 13 residues. V was clipped by 7 bases and J by 4 bases, with 13 bases between them. Per germline, CDR1 SGHNT and CDR2 YENEEA. Written as DNA, the CDR3 is TGTGCCAGCACCATTTTAGGGGGCACTGAAGCTTTCTTT. Protein: CASTILGGTEAFF.

The chain uses TRBV27 and TRBJ1-2; 9 nucleotides match TRBD1. CDR1 and CDR2 from the germline V gene are MNHEY and SMNVEV (reference sequence). The CDR3 length is 17 residues. The trim removed 4 bases at V and 0 bases at J, leaving 9 bases unmatched. CDR3 amino acids: CASSSTGGAYANYGYTF. CDR3 sequence (DNA): TGTGCCAGCAGTTCCACAGGGGGCGCTTATGCTAACTATGGCTACACCTTC.

The chain employs TRBV2 and TRBJ2-7; D not certain. CDR3 size: 13 residues. The V gene's germline CDR1 is SNHLY and CDR2 FYNNEI. V lost 7 bases to trimming and J lost 2 bases, with 12 bases between them. CDR3 region: CASMRASPYEQYF. DNA for the CDR3: TGTGCCAGCATGCGAGCGTCGCCCTACGAGCAGTACTTC. Combining the CDR3 with reference TRBV2 and TRBJ2-7 gives the whole variable domain EPEVTQTPSHQVTQMGQEVILRCVPISNHLYFYWYRQILGQKVEFLVSFYNNEISEKSEIFDDQFSVERPDGSNFTLKIRSTKLEDSAMYFCASMRASPYEQYFGPGTRLTVT.

The chain employs TRBV5-8 and TRBJ1-4; TRBD1 might be the D (6 bases). CDR1 is SGHTS, CDR2 YDEGEE, per germline. This CDR3 contains 15 residues. Trimming removed 4 bases from V and 8 bases from J, with 18 bases in between. The CDR3 DNA reads TGTGCCAGCAGCCCCAGGGGCCAACCTCCAGAAAAACTGTTTTTT. This translates into CASSPRGQPPEKLFF. The entire variable domain, with the rest obtained from reference TRBV5-8 and TRBJ1-4, is as follows: EAGVTQSPTHLIKTRGQQATLRCSPISGHTSVYWYQQALGLGLQFLLWYDEGEERNRGNFPPRFSGRQFPNYSSELNVNALELEDSALYLCASSPRGQPPEKLFFGSGTQLSVL.

This clonotype has a handful of counts. V usage is TRBV6-2 or TRBV6-3 and J usage is TRBJ2-3; possible D gene TRBD1, 6 bases. The CDR3 length is 15 residues. In germline, CDR1 is MNHEY, CDR2 SVGEGT. The V end was cut by 7 bases, the J end by 9 bases, with 23 bases between. The CDR3 nucleotides read TGTGCCAGCACCGTCCCTCGGGGTGCCACAGGGACGCAGTATTTT. It specifies CASTVPRGATGTQYF.

The V and J genes are TRBV7-3 and TRBJ2-1, with D perhaps TRBD1 (6 bases). This CDR3 contains 15 residues. Looked up from germline, CDR1 is SGHTA and CDR2 is FQGTGA. Trimming cost V 1 base and J 0 bases, with 7 bases left between them. The CDR3 sequence is CASSLRGPSYNEQFF. The CDR3 region has the DNA TGTGCCAGCAGCTTAAGGGGGCCCTCCTACAATGAGCAGTTCTTC.